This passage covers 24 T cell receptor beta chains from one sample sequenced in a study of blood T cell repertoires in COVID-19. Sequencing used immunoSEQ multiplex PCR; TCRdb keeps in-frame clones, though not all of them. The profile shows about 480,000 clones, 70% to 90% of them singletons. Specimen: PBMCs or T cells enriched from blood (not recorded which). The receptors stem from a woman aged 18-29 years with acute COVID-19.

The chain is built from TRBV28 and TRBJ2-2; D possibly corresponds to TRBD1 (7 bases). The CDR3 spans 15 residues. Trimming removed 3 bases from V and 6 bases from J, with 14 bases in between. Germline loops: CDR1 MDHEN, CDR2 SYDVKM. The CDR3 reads CASSLEGAGAGELFF. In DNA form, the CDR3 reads TGTGCCAGCAGTTTGGAGGGGGCCGGTGCCGGGGAGCTGTTTTTT.

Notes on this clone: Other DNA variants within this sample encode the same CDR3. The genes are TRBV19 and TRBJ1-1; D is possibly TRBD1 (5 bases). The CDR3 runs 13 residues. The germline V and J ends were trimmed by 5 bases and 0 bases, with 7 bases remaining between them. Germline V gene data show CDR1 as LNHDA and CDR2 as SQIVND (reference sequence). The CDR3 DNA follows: TGTGCCAGTAGTGTGACAGTGAACACTGAAGCTTTCTTT. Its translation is CASSVTVNTEAFF.

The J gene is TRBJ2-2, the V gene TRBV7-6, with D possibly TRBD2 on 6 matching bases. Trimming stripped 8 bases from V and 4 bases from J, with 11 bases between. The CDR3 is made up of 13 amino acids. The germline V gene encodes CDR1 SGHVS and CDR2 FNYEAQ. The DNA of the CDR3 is TGTGCCAGCCAGCGGGCTCTCACCGGGGAGCTGTTTTTT. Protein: CASQRALTGELFF.

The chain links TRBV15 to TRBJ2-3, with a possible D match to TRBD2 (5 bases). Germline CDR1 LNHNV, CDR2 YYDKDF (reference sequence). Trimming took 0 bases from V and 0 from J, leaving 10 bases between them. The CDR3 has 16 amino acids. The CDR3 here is CATSRDVAISTDTQYF. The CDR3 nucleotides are TGTGCCACCAGCAGAGATGTAGCGATTAGCACAGATACGCAGTATTTT.

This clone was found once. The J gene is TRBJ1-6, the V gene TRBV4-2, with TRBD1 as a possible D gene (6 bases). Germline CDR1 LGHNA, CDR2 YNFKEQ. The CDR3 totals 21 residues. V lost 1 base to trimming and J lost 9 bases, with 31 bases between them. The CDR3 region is CASSQVGSGTTFRRGASPLHF. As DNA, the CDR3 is TGTGCCAGCAGCCAAGTCGGGTCAGGGACAACATTTCGCAGGGGCGCTTCACCCCTCCACTTT.

As DNA, the CDR3 is TGTGCCAGCAAGCGACAGGGATCCTTGGGCGAGCAGTACTTC. Its translation is CASKRQGSLGEQYF. The chain employs TRBV6-6 and TRBJ2-7, with 7 bases that match TRBD1. From germline, CDR1 is MNHNY and CDR2 SVGAGI (reference sequence). With V trimmed by 7 bases and J by 6 bases, 12 bases remained unmatched. The CDR3 sequence is 14 residues long.

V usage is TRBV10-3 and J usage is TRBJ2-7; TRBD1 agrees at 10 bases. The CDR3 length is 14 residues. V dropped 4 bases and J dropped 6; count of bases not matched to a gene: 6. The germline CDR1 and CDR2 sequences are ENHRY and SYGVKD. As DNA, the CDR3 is TGTGCCATCAGTGCCCCGGGACAGGGGATCGAGCAGTACTTC. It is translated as CAISAPGQGIEQYF.

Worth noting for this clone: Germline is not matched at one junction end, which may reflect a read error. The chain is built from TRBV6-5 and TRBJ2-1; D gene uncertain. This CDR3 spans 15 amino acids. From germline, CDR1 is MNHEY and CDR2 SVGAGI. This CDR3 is CASRYQHHGYSEQFF. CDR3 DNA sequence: TGTGCCAGCAGGTACCAACACCACGGATACAGTGAGCAGTTCTTC.

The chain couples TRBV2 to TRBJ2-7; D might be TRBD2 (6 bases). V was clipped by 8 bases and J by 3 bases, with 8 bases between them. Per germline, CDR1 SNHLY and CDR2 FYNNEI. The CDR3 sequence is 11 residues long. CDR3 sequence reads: CASDGGYEQYF. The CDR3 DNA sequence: TGTGCCAGCGACGGGGGCTACGAGCAGTACTTC.

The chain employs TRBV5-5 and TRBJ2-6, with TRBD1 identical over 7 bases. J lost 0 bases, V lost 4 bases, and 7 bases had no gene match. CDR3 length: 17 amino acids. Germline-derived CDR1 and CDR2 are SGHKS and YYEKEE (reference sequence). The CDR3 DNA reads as TGTGCCAGCAGCCGGGACAGCCTCCTCTCTGGGGCCAACGTCCTGACTTTC. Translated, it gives CASSRDSLLSGANVLTF.

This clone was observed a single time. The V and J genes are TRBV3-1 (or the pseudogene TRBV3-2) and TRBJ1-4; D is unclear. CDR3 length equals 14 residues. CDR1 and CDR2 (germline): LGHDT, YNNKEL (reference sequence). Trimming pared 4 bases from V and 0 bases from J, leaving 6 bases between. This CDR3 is CASSPTPTNEKLFF. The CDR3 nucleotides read TGTGCCAGCAGCCCGACACCAACTAATGAAAAACTGTTTTTT.

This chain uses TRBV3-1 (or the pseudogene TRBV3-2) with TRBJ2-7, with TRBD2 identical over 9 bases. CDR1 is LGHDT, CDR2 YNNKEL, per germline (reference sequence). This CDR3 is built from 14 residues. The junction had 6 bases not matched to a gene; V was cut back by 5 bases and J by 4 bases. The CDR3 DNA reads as TGTGCCAGCAGCTATAGCGGGAGTGTGTACGAGCAGTACTTC. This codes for CASSYSGSVYEQYF.

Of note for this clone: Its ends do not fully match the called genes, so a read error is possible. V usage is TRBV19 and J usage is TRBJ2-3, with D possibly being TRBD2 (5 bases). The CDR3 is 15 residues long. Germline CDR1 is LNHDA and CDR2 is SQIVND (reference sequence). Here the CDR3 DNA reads TGTGCCAGTAGTATAGTAGCGTTAAGCATAGATACGCAGTATTTT. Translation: CASSIVALSIDTQYF.

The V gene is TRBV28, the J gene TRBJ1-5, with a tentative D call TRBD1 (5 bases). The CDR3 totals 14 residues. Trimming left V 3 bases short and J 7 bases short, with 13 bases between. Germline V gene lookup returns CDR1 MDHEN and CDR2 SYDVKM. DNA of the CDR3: TGTGCCAGCAGTTTTGGGCAGGGTATGCAGCCCCAGCATTTT. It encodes CASSFGQGMQPQHF.

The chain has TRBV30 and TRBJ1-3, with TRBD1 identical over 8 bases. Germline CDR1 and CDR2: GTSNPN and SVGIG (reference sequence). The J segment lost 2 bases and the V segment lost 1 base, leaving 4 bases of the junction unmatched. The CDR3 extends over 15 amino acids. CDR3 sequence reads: CAWSDGRGPGNTIYF. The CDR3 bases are TGTGCCTGGAGTGATGGCAGGGGGCCTGGAAACACCATATATTTT.

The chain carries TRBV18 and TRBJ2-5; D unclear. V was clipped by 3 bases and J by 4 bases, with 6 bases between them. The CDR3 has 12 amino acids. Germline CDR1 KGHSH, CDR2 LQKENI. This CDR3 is CASSPLGETQYF. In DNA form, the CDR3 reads TGTGCCAGCTCACCGCTCGGAGAGACCCAGTACTTC.

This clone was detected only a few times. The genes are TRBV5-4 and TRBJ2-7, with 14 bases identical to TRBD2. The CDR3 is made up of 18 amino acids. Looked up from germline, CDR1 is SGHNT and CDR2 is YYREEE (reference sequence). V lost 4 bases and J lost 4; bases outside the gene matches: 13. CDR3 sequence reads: CASSARGTSGGHFYEQYF. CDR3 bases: TGTGCCAGCAGCGCGAGGGGGACTAGCGGGGGACATTTTTACGAGCAGTACTTC.

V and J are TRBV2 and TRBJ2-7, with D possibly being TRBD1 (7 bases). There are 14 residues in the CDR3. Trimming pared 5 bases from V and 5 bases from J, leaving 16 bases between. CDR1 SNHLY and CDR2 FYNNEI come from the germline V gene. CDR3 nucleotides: TGTGCCAGCAGTATATTACAGGGGAGGAACGAGCAGTACTTC. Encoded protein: CASSILQGRNEQYF.

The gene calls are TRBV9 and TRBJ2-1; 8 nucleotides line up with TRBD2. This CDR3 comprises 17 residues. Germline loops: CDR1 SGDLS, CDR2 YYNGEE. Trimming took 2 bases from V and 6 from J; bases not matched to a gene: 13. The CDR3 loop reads CASSVGTGTSLSNEQFF. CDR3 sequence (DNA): TGTGCCAGCAGCGTGGGGACCGGGACTAGTTTATCCAATGAGCAGTTCTTC.

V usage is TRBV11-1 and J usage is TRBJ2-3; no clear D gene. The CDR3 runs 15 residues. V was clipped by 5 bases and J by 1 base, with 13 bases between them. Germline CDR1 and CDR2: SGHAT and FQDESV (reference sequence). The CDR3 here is CASSIGRQGTDTQYF. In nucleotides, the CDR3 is TGTGCCAGCAGCATAGGAAGGCAGGGCACAGATACGCAGTATTTT.

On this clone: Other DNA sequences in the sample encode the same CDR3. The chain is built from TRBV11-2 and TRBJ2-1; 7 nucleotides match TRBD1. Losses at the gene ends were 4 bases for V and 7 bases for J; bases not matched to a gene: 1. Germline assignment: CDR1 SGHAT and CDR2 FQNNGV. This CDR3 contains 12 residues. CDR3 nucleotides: TGTGCCAGCAGCTCACAGGGGAATGAGCAGTTCTTC. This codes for CASSSQGNEQFF.

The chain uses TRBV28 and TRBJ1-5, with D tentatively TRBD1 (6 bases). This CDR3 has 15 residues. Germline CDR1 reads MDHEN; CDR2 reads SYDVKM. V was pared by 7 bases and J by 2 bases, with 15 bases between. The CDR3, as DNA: TGTGCCAGCACCAAAGGGGGATACGGCAATCAGCCCCAGCATTTT. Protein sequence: CASTKGGYGNQPQHF.

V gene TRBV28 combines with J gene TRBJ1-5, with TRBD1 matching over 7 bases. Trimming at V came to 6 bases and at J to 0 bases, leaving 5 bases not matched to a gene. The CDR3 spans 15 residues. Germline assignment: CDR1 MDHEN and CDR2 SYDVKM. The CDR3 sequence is CASSGTAYSNQPQHF. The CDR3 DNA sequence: TGTGCCAGCAGCGGGACAGCGTATAGCAATCAGCCCCAGCATTTT.

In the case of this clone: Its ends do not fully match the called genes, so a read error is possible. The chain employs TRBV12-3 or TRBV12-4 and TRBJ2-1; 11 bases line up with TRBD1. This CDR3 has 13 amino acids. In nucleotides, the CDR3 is TGTGCCAGCAGTTTTGGGGGACAGGGGGTGGTGCTCTTC. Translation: CASSFGGQGVVLF.